This TCR beta chain was recovered during a study of cytomegalovirus exposure and HLA in healthy donors. Of note for this clone: Its target is not known.

Whole-study findings and limits: Across donors, presence/absence analyses took sequencing depth to be roughly uniform. Using a false discovery rate of 0.05, a later analysis showed that approximately 18,000 TCR beta sequences were associated with HLA alleles.

PCR involved 60 Vbeta and 13 Jbeta primers. Per the study methods: Later analysis identified roughly 84 million unique TCR beta chains, about 10 million shared. The assay was immunoSEQ multiplex PCR, and TCRdb's table has in-frame clones only and misses some. The DNA gave D and trimming, while V, J and clone size come from that table. The sample shows approximately 56,000 clones, roughly 72% of them seen only once. The source material was PBMCs. The source is a woman aged 45-60 years in good health and CMV-seropositive.

The CDR3 loop is CASSLVRQGGLVADTQYF. For the CDR3, the DNA is TGTGCCAGCAGCTTAGTCAGGCAGGGAGGTTTAGTGGCAGATACGCAGTATTTT. This chain joins TRBV7-2 and TRBJ2-3; D possibly corresponds to TRBD2 (6 bases). The length of the CDR3 is 18 residues. Trimming stripped 1 base from V and 4 bases from J, with 21 bases between. Germline values: CDR1 SGHTA, CDR2 FQGNSA.